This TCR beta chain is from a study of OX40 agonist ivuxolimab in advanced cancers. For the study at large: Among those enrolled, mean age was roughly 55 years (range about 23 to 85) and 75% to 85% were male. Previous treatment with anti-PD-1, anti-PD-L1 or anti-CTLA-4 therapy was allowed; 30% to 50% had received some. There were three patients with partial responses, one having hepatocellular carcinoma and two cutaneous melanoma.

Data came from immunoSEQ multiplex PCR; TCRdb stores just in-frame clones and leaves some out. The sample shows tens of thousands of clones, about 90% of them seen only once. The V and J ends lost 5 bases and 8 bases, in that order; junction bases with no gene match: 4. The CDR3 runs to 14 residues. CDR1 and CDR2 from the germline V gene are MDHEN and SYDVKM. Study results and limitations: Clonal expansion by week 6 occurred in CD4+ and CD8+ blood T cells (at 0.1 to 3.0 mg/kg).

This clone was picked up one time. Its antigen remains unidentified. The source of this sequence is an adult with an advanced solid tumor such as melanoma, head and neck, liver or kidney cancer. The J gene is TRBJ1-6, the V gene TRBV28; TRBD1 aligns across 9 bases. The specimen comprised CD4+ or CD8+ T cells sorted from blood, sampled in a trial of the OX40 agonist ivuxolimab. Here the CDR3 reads CASSPGQGYSPLHF. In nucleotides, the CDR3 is TGTGCCAGCAGTCCGGGACAGGGCTATTCACCCCTCCACTTT.